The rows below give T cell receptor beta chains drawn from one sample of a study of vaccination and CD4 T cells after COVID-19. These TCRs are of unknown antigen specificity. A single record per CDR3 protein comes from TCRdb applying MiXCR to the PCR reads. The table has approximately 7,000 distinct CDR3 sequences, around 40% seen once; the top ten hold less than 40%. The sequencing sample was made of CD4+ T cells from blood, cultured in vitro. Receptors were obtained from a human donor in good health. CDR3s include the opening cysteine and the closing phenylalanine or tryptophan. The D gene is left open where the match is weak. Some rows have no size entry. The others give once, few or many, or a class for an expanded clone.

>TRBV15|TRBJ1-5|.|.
TGTGCCACCAGCAGGCCGGGACACCAAAGAGCCCAGCATTTT
CATSRPGHQRAQHF
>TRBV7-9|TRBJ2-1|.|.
TGTGCCAGCAGCTTAGGGGTAGGACTCTCCTACAATGAGCAGTTCTTC
CASSLGVGLSYNEQFF
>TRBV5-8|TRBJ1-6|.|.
TGTGCCAGCAGCTCACTACAGGGAACTGATAATTCACCCCTCCACTTT
CASSSLQGTDNSPLHF
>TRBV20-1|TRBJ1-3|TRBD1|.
TGCAGTGCTAGAGAGGCCGGGACAGCCGACTCTGGAAACACCATATATTTT
CSAREAGTADSGNTIYF
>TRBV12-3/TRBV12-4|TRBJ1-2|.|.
TGTGCCAGCAGTTTGCAGGGCCATGGCTACACCTTC
CASSLQGHGYTF
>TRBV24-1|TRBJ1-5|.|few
TGTGCCACCCAGGGCAATAGCAATCAGCCCCAGCATTTT
CATQGNSNQPQHF
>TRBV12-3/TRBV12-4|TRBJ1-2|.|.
TGTGCCAGCAGAGGACGACGGCTCTATGGCTACACCTTC
CASRGRRLYGYTF
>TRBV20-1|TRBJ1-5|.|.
TGCAGTGCTAGAGATCCCGACACGAGTCAGCCCCAGCATTTT
CSARDPDTSQPQHF
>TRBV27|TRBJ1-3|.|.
TGTGCCAGCAGTCGTACAGGGAACTCTGGAAACACCATATATTTT
CASSRTGNSGNTIYF
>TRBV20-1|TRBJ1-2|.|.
TGCAGTGCGTTCATACCCTATGGCTACACCTTC
CSAFIPYGYTF
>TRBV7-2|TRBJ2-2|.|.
TGTGCCAGCAGCCCCGGACAGAACACCGGGGAGCTGTTTTTT
CASSPGQNTGELFF
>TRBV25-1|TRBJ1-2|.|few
TGTGCCAGCACCCCGCTAGTCGGTTATGGCTACACCTTC
CASTPLVGYGYTF
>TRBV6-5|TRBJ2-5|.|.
TGTGCCAGCAGTTCCCCCGGCGGAGGGGAGACCCAGTACTTC
CASSSPGGGETQYF